The 13 T cell receptor beta chains reported below all come from one sample, sequenced in a study of spatial heterogeneity in lung cancer. Regarding the study as a whole: The number of expanded tumor alpha and beta chains correlated with mutation number.

Their specific antigens are unknown. TCRdb reprocessed the 5' RACE reads via MiXCR and lists one record per CDR3 protein. The sample consists of 9,500 to 12,000 distinct CDR3 sequences, approximately 7.5% of them appearing once. Time point meaning: sample taken at primary tumor resection. The source was lung tumor tissue, collected at surgery. Receptors were obtained from a female donor with early-stage non-small cell lung cancer.

The sample holds a few counts of this clonotype. The library was designed around alpha chains, so this beta chain is a stray read whose abundance carries little weight. The chain uses TRBV18 and TRBJ2-4; D call uncertain. The CDR3 runs to 15 residues. V lost 2 bases to trimming and J lost 1 base, with 9 bases between them. In germline, CDR1 is KGHSH, CDR2 LQKENI. The CDR3 DNA reads TGTGCCAGCTCACCAACTGCAGTGGCCAAAAACATTCAGTACTTC. Protein: CASSPTAVAKNIQYF. The variable domain in full, completed from reference TRBV18 and TRBJ2-4, reads NAGVMQNPRHLVRRRGQEARLRCSPMKGHSHVYWYRQLPEEGLKFMVYLQKENIIDESGMPKERFSAEFPKEGPSILRIQQVVRGDSAAYFCASSPTAVAKNIQYFGAGTRLSVL.

Many counts were recorded for this clonotype. This beta chain is an unintended read in a library built for alpha chains; its size means little. This chain links TRBV20-1 with TRBJ1-5, with 9 bases aligning to TRBD1. This CDR3 comprises 18 residues. The J segment lost 1 base and the V segment lost 3 bases, leaving 13 bases of the junction unmatched. The germline CDR1 and CDR2 sequences are DFQATT and SNEGSKA (reference sequence). The DNA for the CDR3 is TGCAGTGCTAGCAACTATAATAACAGGGGGCGCAGCAATCAGCCCCAGCATTTT. This sequence encodes CSASNYNNRGRSNQPQHF.

This clonotype was detected many times. The library was prepared for alpha chains; this beta chain is a stray read, so its frequency means little. The rearrangement links TRBV28 to TRBJ2-6; no firm D call. The germline gives CDR1 MDHEN, CDR2 SYDVKM. The CDR3 spans 17 residues. With 3 bases removed from V and 1 base from J, the gap between germline ends came to 13 bases. CDR3 amino acids: CASSLNRVQSGANVLTF. CDR3 nucleotides: TGTGCCAGCAGTTTGAACAGAGTACAATCTGGGGCCAACGTCCTGACTTTC.

This clonotype rates as medium-sized. This beta chain is an unintended read in a library built for alpha chains; its size means little. The chain combines TRBV28 with TRBJ2-6; D is unclear. The germline V gene has CDR1 MDHEN and CDR2 SYDVKM. This CDR3 region has 18 residues. Trimming stripped 5 bases from V and 4 bases from J, with 21 bases between. The CDR3 protein is CASSPLHLAIRGANVLTF. The CDR3 DNA is TGTGCCAGCAGTCCTCTACACTTAGCTATAAGAGGGGCCAACGTCCTGACTTTC.

Regarding this clonotype: As an off-target read in a library built for alpha chains, this beta chain has a frequency of little significance. This chain links TRBV11-2 with TRBJ2-2, with D uncertain. CDR3 length equals 15 residues. Germline V gene lookup returns CDR1 SGHAT and CDR2 FQNNGV. Trimming left V 2 bases short and J 4 bases short, with 11 bases between. The CDR3 loop reads CASSLIASPTGELFF. CDR3 coding DNA: TGTGCCAGCAGCTTAATTGCGAGTCCCACCGGGGAGCTGTTTTTT.

This clonotype was seen more than once but under ten times. This beta chain is a stray sequence in a library constructed for alpha chains; its clone size is not meaningful. The chain uses TRBV20-1 and TRBJ2-1; TRBD2 agrees at 13 bases. CDR1 is DFQATT, CDR2 SNEGSKA, per germline (reference sequence). With V trimmed by 2 bases and J by 15 bases, 7 bases remained unmatched. This CDR3 contains 13 residues. Here the CDR3 reads CSARITSGGAAFF. In DNA form, the CDR3 reads TGCAGTGCTAGAATAACTAGCGGGGGGGCCGCGTTCTTC.

This clonotype showed up just a few times. Because the library targeted alpha chains, this beta chain is an off-target read whose size means little. The gene calls are TRBV5-1 and TRBJ2-3, with TRBD2 identical over 10 bases. The CDR3 runs 17 residues. Trimming at V came to 3 bases and at J to 2 bases, leaving 9 bases not matched to a gene. Germline V lookup: CDR1 SGHRS, CDR2 YFSETQ. The CDR3 DNA follows: TGCGCCAGCAGCTGGCCCATAGCGGGGGGCTCCACAGATACGCAGTATTTT. Encoded protein: CASSWPIAGGSTDTQYF.

There are many counts of this clonotype. This beta chain is an off-target read within a library intended for alpha chains, so its frequency means little. The V and J genes are TRBV27 and TRBJ1-6, with 8 positions matching TRBD1. Germline loops: CDR1 MNHEY, CDR2 SMNVEV (reference sequence). The V gene end was trimmed by 6 bases and the J gene end by 10 bases; junction bases not matched to a gene: 11. The CDR3 runs to 15 residues. CDR3 amino acids: CASSQIGTGGSPLHF. In DNA form, the CDR3 reads TGTGCCAGCAGCCAGATCGGGACAGGCGGCTCACCCCTCCACTTT.

This clonotype occurred many times. Because the library targeted alpha chains, this beta chain is an off-target read whose size means little. The chain's CDR3 is CASSYRRPVQETQYF. The DNA of the CDR3 is TGTGCCAGCAGTTACAGACGACCCGTACAAGAGACCCAGTACTTC. The V gene is TRBV6-5, the J gene TRBJ2-5; D not resolved. The V end lost 2 bases, the J end lost 2 bases, and 12 bases lay between the germline ends. Germline assignment: CDR1 MNHEY and CDR2 SVGAGI. CDR3 length: 15 amino acids.

In this sample, this clonotype turned up many times. With the library built for alpha chains, this beta chain is off target and its frequency is not meaningful. The J gene is TRBJ1-2, the V gene TRBV7-3, with D possibly TRBD1 on 5 matching bases. The germline V gene has CDR1 SGHTA and CDR2 FQGTGA. The V end was cut by 8 bases, the J end by 8 bases, with 18 bases between. This CDR3 region has 13 residues. The CDR3 DNA is TGTGCCAGCTCCCCTCGATCCGGGGGGGGCTACACCTTC. As protein: CASSPRSGGGYTF.

This clonotype occurred a few times. A library made for alpha chains picked up this beta chain off target, so its size means little. The chain has TRBV9 and TRBJ2-3; 8 bases map to TRBD1. The CDR3 sequence is 15 residues long. Germline values: CDR1 SGDLS, CDR2 YYNGEE. With V trimmed by 2 bases and J by 1 base, 3 bases remained unmatched. CDR3 DNA: TGTGCCAGCAGCGTTGGACAGGGAGGCACAGATACGCAGTATTTT. This translates into CASSVGQGGTDTQYF.

This clonotype was found many times. The library was designed around alpha chains, so this beta chain is a stray read whose abundance carries little weight. This chain uses TRBV6-6 with TRBJ2-1, with D maybe TRBD1 (6 bases). Germline assignment: CDR1 MNHNY and CDR2 SVGAGI (reference sequence). This CDR3 has 13 amino acids. Trimming took off 2 bases at V and 6 bases at J, with 8 bases between the two ends. The CDR3 coding sequence is TGTGCCAGCAGTTACCAGGGGATCAATGAGCAGTTCTTC. Encoded protein: CASSYQGINEQFF.

This clonotype was seen at least ten times. This beta chain lies outside the target of a library built for alpha chains; its clone size means little. The chain uses TRBV4-3 and TRBJ2-2, with 10 nucleotides matching TRBD1. Germline CDR1 reads LGHNA; CDR2 reads YSLEER. The CDR3 runs to 15 residues. Losses at the gene ends were 4 bases for V and 7 bases for J; bases not matched to a gene: 6. Here the CDR3 reads CASSRRQGALGELFF. The CDR3 DNA reads as TGCGCCAGCAGCCGGCGACAGGGGGCTCTCGGGGAGCTGTTTTTT.